The next 5 T cell receptor beta chains were all read from a single sample in a study of T-cell reconstitution after alpha-beta-depleted transplantation in children. Preparation of the TCRbeta library involved a method that used unique molecular identifiers. TCRdb reprocessed the PCR reads via MiXCR and lists one record per CDR3 protein. Of some 220,000 distinct CDR3 sequences in the sample, approximately 11% were seen once. This material consisted of PBMCs, taken before TCRalphabeta/CD19-depleted stem cell transplant. The receptors shown here come from a child younger than two with acute myeloid leukemia, due to receive a stem cell transplant.

This clonotype has at least ten counts. V gene TRBV2 combines with J gene TRBJ1-2; 9 nucleotides agree with TRBD1. This CDR3 has 17 amino acids. V lost 6 bases, J lost 3 bases, and 14 bases stayed unmatched. CDR1 SNHLY and CDR2 FYNNEI come from the germline V gene. CDR3 protein: CASRAGLQGAIDYGYTF. The CDR3 DNA reads TGTGCCAGCAGGGCCGGCCTACAGGGGGCGATTGACTATGGCTACACCTTC.

This clonotype occurred many times. This sequence joins TRBV3-1 and TRBJ1-5, with a tentative D call TRBD1 (5 bases). Trimming removed 2 bases at V and 5 bases at J, with 13 bases between. CDR3 length: 15 residues. Germline CDR1 and CDR2: LGHDT and YNNKEL (reference sequence). The CDR3 loop reads CASSQNGGADQPQHF. The CDR3 bases are TGTGCCAGCAGCCAAAACGGGGGTGCCGATCAGCCCCAGCATTTT.

The gene calls are TRBV20-1 and TRBJ1-1; possibly TRBD1 for D (5 bases). Germline lookup yields CDR1 DFQATT and CDR2 SNEGSKA (reference sequence). The V gene lost 0 bases and the J gene lost 1 base, with 12 bases spanning the gap. The CDR3 length is 15 residues. The CDR3 DNA follows: TGCAGTGCTAGAGAATTGGGGCTTTCGAACACTGAAGCTTTCTTT. Residues: CSARELGLSNTEAFF.

Many counts were recorded for this clonotype. The chain has TRBV25-1 and TRBJ2-7; 10 bases fit TRBD1. The CDR3 spans 14 residues. CDR1 is MGHDK, CDR2 SYGVNS, per germline. The junction had 5 bases not matched to a gene; V was cut back by 6 bases and J by 3 bases. CDR3 amino acids: CASSSGTGVYEQYF. CDR3 DNA: TGTGCCAGCAGCTCCGGGACAGGGGTCTACGAGCAGTACTTC.

V gene TRBV20-1 combines with J gene TRBJ1-1; D is unclear. Germline assignment: CDR1 DFQATT and CDR2 SNEGSKA (reference sequence). The CDR3 extends over 13 amino acids. The V and J ends lost 3 bases and 1 base respectively, with 9 bases between them. DNA of the CDR3: TGCAGTGCTAGTATTACGAAGAACACTGAAGCTTTCTTT. Residues: CSASITKNTEAFF.